The 17 T cell receptor beta chains below all came from one sample that was sequenced in a study of OX40 agonist ivuxolimab in advanced cancers. Produced via immunoSEQ multiplex PCR; TCRdb's table is partial and in-frame only. This table has tens of thousands of clones, approximately 85% appearing once. The starting material was CD4+ or CD8+ T cells sorted from blood, obtained in a trial of the OX40 agonist ivuxolimab. The receptors come from an adult with an advanced solid tumor such as melanoma, head and neck, liver or kidney cancer.

The chain links TRBV10-3 to TRBJ2-2, with 7 bases aligning to TRBD2. The CDR3 extends over 15 amino acids. Germline V lookup: CDR1 ENHRY, CDR2 SYGVKD. The J segment lost 0 bases and the V segment lost 10 bases, leaving 8 bases of the junction unmatched. For the CDR3, the DNA is TGTGCCACCTGGGGGGGAGCGACGAACACCGGGGAGCTGTTTTTT. It encodes CATWGGATNTGELFF.

The chain is built from TRBV6-5 and TRBJ2-1; D perhaps matches TRBD1 (6 bases). CDR3 length: 14 amino acids. V shed 2 bases and J shed 3 bases, with 8 bases lying between them. Germline values: CDR1 MNHEY, CDR2 SVGAGI. The CDR3 sequence is CASSYGQNYNEQFF. Here the CDR3 DNA reads TGTGCCAGCAGTTACGGACAGAACTACAATGAGCAGTTCTTC.

The rearrangement links TRBV6-5 to TRBJ1-2; perhaps TRBD1 as D (6 bases). CDR1 is MNHEY, CDR2 SVGAGI, per germline. V lost 4 bases and J 4 bases, leaving 16 bases between the germline ends. This CDR3 is built from 15 residues. The CDR3 DNA is TGTGCCAGCAGTTGGGGGGCGGAATTTGGCTATGGCTACACCTTC. This encodes CASSWGAEFGYGYTF.

This chain connects TRBV5-1 to TRBJ1-1; D possibly corresponds to TRBD1 (5 bases). The germline V gene encodes CDR1 SGHRS and CDR2 YFSETQ. The ends were cut back, 0 bases at V and 1 base at J, with 16 bases in the middle. CDR3 length equals 17 residues. The CDR3 sequence: CASSLVILGARNTEAFF. CDR3 in DNA: TGCGCCAGCAGCTTGGTTATATTAGGGGCCCGGAACACTGAAGCTTTCTTT. The complete variable domain, with remaining parts taken from reference TRBV5-1 and TRBJ1-1, reads KAGVTQTPRYLIKTRGQQVTLSCSPISGHRSVSWYQQTPGQGLQFLFEYFSETQRNKGNFPGRFSGRQFSNSRSEMNVSTLELGDSALYLCASSLVILGARNTEAFFGQGTRLTVV.

The chain has TRBV5-6 and TRBJ1-2; no definite D call. Germline assignment: CDR1 SGHDT and CDR2 YYEEEE. The CDR3 contains 16 residues. V shed 2 bases and J shed 0 bases, with 14 bases lying between them. CDR3 sequence: CASSFGGNAANYGYTF. CDR3 DNA sequence: TGTGCCAGCAGCTTCGGTGGGAACGCCGCTAACTATGGCTACACCTTC.

The chain uses TRBV18 and TRBJ1-5; D gene unclear. Trimming shortened V by 1 base and J by 0 bases, and 10 bases separated the two germline ends. CDR1 and CDR2 (germline): KGHSH, LQKENI. The CDR3 has 16 residues. The CDR3, as DNA: TGTGCCAGCTCACCACAGTCTCCCGATAGCAATCAGCCCCAGCATTTT. Translated: CASSPQSPDSNQPQHF.

The rearrangement uses TRBV29-1 and TRBJ2-5, with a tentative D call TRBD2 (5 bases). Per germline, CDR1 SQVTM and CDR2 ANQGSEA. The germline V and J ends were trimmed by 6 bases and 5 bases, with 13 bases remaining between them. The CDR3 contains 12 residues. CDR3 loop: CSVHSGVETQYF. CDR3 DNA: TGCAGCGTCCACTCCGGGGTGGAGACCCAGTACTTC. The variable domain in full, with the rest retrieved from reference TRBV29-1 and TRBJ2-5, is SAVISQKPSRDICQRGTSLTIQCQVDSQVTMMFWYRQQPGQSLTLIATANQGSEATYESGFVIDKFPISRPNLTFSTLTVSNMSPEDSSIYLCSVHSGVETQYFGPGTRLLVL.

The chain employs TRBV19 and TRBJ2-7, with TRBD2 matching over 9 bases. The V segment lost 5 bases and the J segment 6 bases; nucleotides outside the gene matches: 14. From germline, CDR1 is LNHDA and CDR2 SQIVND (reference sequence). The CDR3 is 16 residues long. The CDR3: CASSQRAGGAQGEQYF. The CDR3 DNA follows: TGTGCCAGTAGTCAACGCGCGGGAGGGGCGCAAGGCGAGCAGTACTTC.

The rearrangement joins TRBV7-2 to TRBJ2-7, with no clear D. Germline V CDR1 and CDR2: SGHTA, FQGNSA. This CDR3 has 15 amino acids. Between the trimmed V and J ends, which lost 5 bases and 3 bases, there was a span of 17 bases. In DNA form, the CDR3 reads TGTGCCAGCAGCCGTGGTGGAGTGGGCGGCTACGAGCAGTACTTC. Encoded protein: CASSRGGVGGYEQYF. The full variable domain, rest sourced from reference TRBV7-2 and TRBJ2-7, is GAGVSQSPSNKVTEKGKDVELRCDPISGHTALYWYRQSLGQGLEFLIYFQGNSAPDKSGLPSDRFSAERTGGSVSTLTIQRTQQEDSAVYLCASSRGGVGGYEQYFGPGTRLTVT.

This clone was seen a single time. The V and J genes are TRBV18 and TRBJ1-2; TRBD1 might be the D (5 bases). The CDR3 spans 19 residues. The V end lost 1 base, the J end lost 4 bases, and 25 bases lay between the germline ends. From germline, CDR1 is KGHSH and CDR2 LQKENI. The CDR3 loop reads CASSPRSVTDHSNPYGYTF. The CDR3 nucleotides read TGTGCCAGCTCACCACGGAGTGTGACAGATCATAGTAATCCCTATGGCTACACCTTC.

The chain has TRBV30 and TRBJ2-2; 10 positions agree with TRBD2. V trimming: 3 bases; J trimming: 8 bases; junction bases outside the gene matches: 6. CDR1 and CDR2 from the germline V gene are GTSNPN and SVGIG (reference sequence). The CDR3 totals 14 residues. The CDR3 coding sequence is TGTGCCTGGAGCCAAGGGACTAGCGCGGGGGAGCTGTTTTTT. As protein: CAWSQGTSAGELFF.

Only a few counts were recorded for this clone. V usage is TRBV29-1 and J usage is TRBJ2-2, with D unresolved. Germline V CDR1 and CDR2: SQVTM, ANQGSEA. There are 13 residues in the CDR3. The V end lost 3 bases, the J end lost 0 bases, and 5 bases lay between the germline ends. In DNA form, the CDR3 reads TGCAGCGTTGATAGGTCGAACACCGGGGAGCTGTTTTTT. This translates into CSVDRSNTGELFF.

This chain uses TRBV6-5 with TRBJ2-1, with 10 nucleotides matching TRBD1. The CDR3 is 15 amino acids. Trimming cost V 5 bases and J 9 bases; bases outside gene matches: 10. CDR1 is MNHEY and CDR2 is SVGAGI in the germline V gene. The DNA for the CDR3 is TGTGCCAGCAGTCTGGGACAGGGGACGTACGGTGAGCAGTTCTTC. The encoded protein is CASSLGQGTYGEQFF.

For this clone: Other DNA sequences in this specimen translate into the identical CDR3. The chain carries TRBV9 and TRBJ1-3; 11 positions match TRBD1. The V gene's germline CDR1 is SGDLS and CDR2 YYNGEE. CDR3 length: 18 residues. With 3 bases clipped from V and 0 bases from J, the junction kept 8 bases outside the gene matches. In nucleotides, the CDR3 is TGTGCCAGCAGCGCCGAGGACAGGGGGCTATCCTCTGGAAACACCATATATTTT. Translating gives CASSAEDRGLSSGNTIYF. The entire variable domain, with the rest obtained from reference TRBV9 and TRBJ1-3, is as follows: DSGVTQTPKHLITATGQRVTLRCSPRSGDLSVYWYQQSLDQGLQFLIQYYNGEERAKGNILERFSAQQFPDLHSELNLSSLELGDSALYFCASSAEDRGLSSGNTIYFGEGSWLTVV.

This clone was detected only a few times. The CDR3 bases are TGTGCCAGCAGTTACTCGTGGGACCACGACACTGAAGCTTTCTTT. Amino acid sequence: CASSYSWDHDTEAFF. The genes are TRBV6-5 and TRBJ1-1; the D gene is possibly TRBD1 (5 bases). With 0 bases removed from V and 3 bases from J, the gap between germline ends came to 11 bases. This CDR3 region has 15 residues. Germline CDR1 reads MNHEY; CDR2 reads SVGAGI.

The V and J genes are TRBV2 and TRBJ2-6; D unclear. The CDR3 runs to 13 residues. Germline CDR1 and CDR2: SNHLY and FYNNEI. V dropped 3 bases and J dropped 3 bases, with 3 bases sitting between them. The CDR3 loop is CASSDFGANVLTF. DNA for the CDR3: TGTGCCAGCAGTGATTTTGGGGCCAACGTCCTGACTTTC.

The rearrangement links TRBV9 to TRBJ1-1; no definite D call. The CDR3 totals 14 residues. CDR1 and CDR2 from the germline V gene are SGDLS and YYNGEE. The germline V and J ends were trimmed by 4 bases and 1 base, with 11 bases remaining between them. The CDR3: CASSSYVQNTEAFF. The CDR3 DNA is TGTGCCAGCAGCTCCTATGTACAGAACACTGAAGCTTTCTTT.